A selection of T cell receptor beta chains follows, all from one sample in a study of shared clonotypes between healthy human individuals. Data came from immunoSEQ multiplex PCR; TCRdb stores just in-frame clones and leaves some out. The table lists about 2 million clones, about 94% of them singletons. What was sequenced was naive CD8+ T cells sorted from blood. The receptors shown here come from a man younger than 30 in good health. Both conserved end residues are part of each CDR3. The D gene is left open where the match is weak. Clone size is not always given. Where it is, it says once, few, many or a class for expanded clones.

>.|.|TRBJ1-1|TRBV2
TGTGCCAGCAGTGCTGACCGGGGCGAAGCGGCGAACACTGAAGCTTTCTTT
CASSADRGEAANTEAFF
>.|.|TRBJ2-3|TRBV5-4
TGTGCCAGCAGCCTAATACAGGGTCGGGTCGCAGATACGCAGTATTTT
CASSLIQGRVADTQYF
>TRBD1|.|TRBJ1-1|TRBV30
TGTGCCTGGAGTGTCAGGAGGGACAGGGGGACTGAAGCTTTCTTT
CAWSVRRDRGTEAFF
>.|.|TRBJ2-5|TRBV10-3
TGTGCCATCAGTGAGGGGACTTCCCAAGAGACCCAGTACTTC
CAISEGTSQETQYF
>.|.|TRBJ2-7|TRBV27
TGTGCCAGCGGGTACCAGGGGAGCTCCTACGAGCAGTACTTC
CASGYQGSSYEQYF
>.|.|TRBJ2-7|TRBV4-1
TGCGCCAGCAGCCAAGAGGGGGACGCCTCCTACGAGCAGTACTTC
CASSQEGDASYEQYF
>.|.|TRBJ1-1|TRBV4-3
TGCGCCAGCAGCCAAGATTCTGGGAATGCTGAAGCTTTCTTT
CASSQDSGNAEAFF
>.|once|TRBJ2-7|TRBV5-1
TGCGCCAGCAGCTTGGCCATGGGCGGTATTTACGAGCAGTACTTC
CASSLAMGGIYEQYF
>.|once|TRBJ2-7|TRBV21-1
TGTGCCAGCGTTGAGGGACACGCATCCTACGAGCAGTACTTC
CASVEGHASYEQYF
>.|.|TRBJ2-7|TRBV29-1
TGCAGCGTTGAATCAGGGGTAACCTACGAGCAGTACTTC
CSVESGVTYEQYF
>.|.|TRBJ2-6|TRBV9
TGTGCCAGCAGCGTAGGGGGTTCTGGGGCCAACGTCCTGACTTTC
CASSVGGSGANVLTF
>.|.|TRBJ1-1|TRBV6-5
TGTGCCAGCAGTTACTCGAGGTTCTTTGAAGCTTTCTTT
CASSYSRFFEAFF
>TRBD2|.|TRBJ2-3|TRBV6-4
TGTGCCAGCAGTGCTAGCGGGAGCCCAGATACGCAGTATTTT
CASSASGSPDTQYF
>.|.|TRBJ1-1|TRBV27
TGTGCCAGCAGTTTCGGGGAGTCGGTTGAAGCTTTCTTT
CASSFGESVEAFF
>.|.|TRBJ1-1|TRBV6-5
TGTGCCAGCAGTTACTCGATTGGGTTTGGGGACGCTGAAGCTTTCTTT
CASSYSIGFGDAEAFF
>.|.|TRBJ2-7|TRBV9
TGTGCCAGCAGCGTAGATGGGGCGGAGCAGTACTTC
CASSVDGAEQYF
>.|.|TRBJ2-1|TRBV4-3
TGCGCCAGCACCTTGGGAGGGGGAAATGAGCAGTTCTTC
CASTLGGGNEQFF
>.|.|TRBJ2-7|TRBV15
TGTGCCACCAGCAGGGCCCGAACAAATCCTTACGAGCAGTACTTC
CATSRARTNPYEQYF
>TRBD2|.|TRBJ2-7|TRBV15
TGTGCCACCAGCAGAGATCAGGGACTAGTAAGCTACGAGCAGTACTTC
CATSRDQGLVSYEQYF
>.|.|TRBJ1-1|TRBV11-2
TGTGCCAGCAGCCCCGCCGTGGGGGGAACGGAAGCTTTCTTT
CASSPAVGGTEAFF
>.|.|TRBJ2-3|TRBV25-1
TGTGCCAGCAGTGAATACCCTCGAAGCAATACAGATACGCAGTATTTT
CASSEYPRSNTDTQYF
>.|few|TRBJ1-1|TRBV19
TGTGCCAGTAGTATCTTCTCGAACACTGAAGCTTTCTTT
CASSIFSNTEAFF
>.|.|TRBJ1-1|TRBV5-4
TGTGCCAGCAGCTTGTATGGGCCTATGAACACTGAAGCTTTCTTT
CASSLYGPMNTEAFF
>.|.|TRBJ1-5|TRBV5-6
TGTGCCAGCAGCTTGGGGGTGCAGCCCCAGCATTTT
CASSLGVQPQHF
>TRBD1|.|TRBJ2-7|TRBV27
TGTGCCAGCAGTGTTTCCGGGACAGACTACGAGCAGTACTTC
CASSVSGTDYEQYF
>TRBD2|.|TRBJ2-7|TRBV9
TGTGCCAGCAGCGTAGGCGGGAGCGCTACCTACGAGCAGTACTTC
CASSVGGSATYEQYF
>.|.|TRBJ2-6|TRBV30
TGTGCCTGGGGCACAGGGCGCGGGGCCAACGTCCTGACTTTC
CAWGTGRGANVLTF
>.|.|TRBJ2-3|TRBV27
TGTGCCAGCAGTTTAGTCCTTGGGACCGTGGATACGCAGTATTTT
CASSLVLGTVDTQYF
>.|.|TRBJ2-2|TRBV7-9
TGTGCCAGCAGCTTAGCGGGCTCCTACACCGGGGAGCTGTTTTTT
CASSLAGSYTGELFF
>.|.|TRBJ2-7|TRBV5-6
TGTGCCAGCAGCTTGGGGGGCCGAAACTACGAGCAGTACTTC
CASSLGGRNYEQYF
>.|.|TRBJ2-3|TRBV7-9
TGTGCCAGCAGCCCCCGCAACGGGTACACAGATACGCAGTATTTT
CASSPRNGYTDTQYF
>.|.|TRBJ2-3|TRBV28
TGTGCCAGCAGCATTATCGTGGACACAGATACGCAGTATTTT
CASSIIVDTDTQYF
>.|once|TRBJ2-3|TRBV27
TGTGCCAGCAGTCCGCCCGAGGTGTTAACGCAGTATTTT
CASSPPEVLTQYF
>TRBD2|.|TRBJ2-1|TRBV11-2
TGTGCCAGCAGCTTAAGCGGGGGGCCCTACAATGAGCAGTTCTTC
CASSLSGGPYNEQFF
>TRBD1|.|TRBJ2-7|TRBV4-3
TGCGCCAGCAGCCAGGACAGGGGAGACTACGAGCAGTACTTC
CASSQDRGDYEQYF
>TRBD2|.|TRBJ2-7|TRBV15
TGTGCCACCAGCTCCGGCCTAGCGGGAGGCCTTTACTTC
CATSSGLAGGLYF
>TRBD1|.|TRBJ2-3|TRBV9
TGTGCCAGCAGCGGGACAGGGGGGACCGCAGATACGCAGTATTTT
CASSGTGGTADTQYF
>.|.|TRBJ2-7|TRBV30
TGTGCCTGGAAACTGGAGGGATCCGAGCAGTACTTC
CAWKLEGSEQYF
>TRBD2|once|TRBJ2-2|TRBV19
TGTGCCAGTACACATTTCCATGGCGGGAGGGCCAATTCGAACACCGGGGAGCTGTTTTTT
CASTHFHGGRANSNTGELFF
>TRBD2|.|TRBJ2-1|TRBV5-6
TGTGCCAGCAGCTATGGACTAGCGGGAGGAAGTGAGCAGTTCTTC
CASSYGLAGGSEQFF
>TRBD1|.|TRBJ2-7|TRBV15
TGTGCCACCAGCAGAGATAAGGGACAGGGAACCTACGAGCAGTACTTC
CATSRDKGQGTYEQYF
>TRBD1|.|TRBJ2-7|TRBV19
TGTGCCAGCAGTCCCGGGACAGGGGGCTACGAGCAGTACTTC
CASSPGTGGYEQYF
>TRBD2|.|TRBJ2-5|TRBV5-1
TGCGCCAGCAGCTTGGCTCTAGCGGGGGGCCCTCCGGGAGAGACCCAGTACTTC
CASSLALAGGPPGETQYF
>.|.|TRBJ2-1|TRBV11-3
TGTGCCAGCAGCTTAGGGGACGGCCTCTACAATGAGCAGTTCTTC
CASSLGDGLYNEQFF
>.|.|TRBJ2-7|TRBV27
TGTGCCAGCAGTTGGGACTTCCAAGACGAGCAGTACTTC
CASSWDFQDEQYF
>.|.|TRBJ2-2|TRBV5-1
TGCGCCAGCAGCGCAGCAAGGGGGGCGAACACCGGGGAGCTGTTTTTT
CASSAARGANTGELFF
>TRBD1|.|TRBJ1-2|TRBV13
TGTGCCAGCAGCCCTCAGGGACAGGGAATAAGAGGCTACACCTTC
CASSPQGQGIRGYTF
>.|.|TRBJ1-5|TRBV27
TGTGCCAGCAGTTTACAGGCAGTCCCTAGCAATCAGCCCCAGCATTTT
CASSLQAVPSNQPQHF